The 24 T cell receptor beta chains reported below all come from one sample, sequenced in a study of identical twins. Via MiXCR, TCRdb re-called the 5' RACE reads, giving one row per CDR3 protein. The data contain hundreds of thousands of distinct CDR3 sequences, 8.5% to 9.5% of them seen just once; the ten biggest clones take up 0.75% to 1%. The sample was also reused in another study, on yellow fever vaccine responses in identical twins.

Sequencing was done on a sample of PBMCs. The receptors here all came from a woman aged 18-35 years in good health.

The chain uses TRBV7-8 and TRBJ2-5; D uncertain. The CDR3 runs to 13 residues. Trimming cost V 2 bases and J 5 bases, with 9 bases left between them. The germline gives CDR1 SGHVS, CDR2 FQNEAQ. Here the CDR3 DNA reads TGTGCCAGCAGCTTATGGACGGAGGAGACCCAGTACTTC. This encodes CASSLWTEETQYF.

The V call is TRBV6-1, the J call TRBJ1-1; the D gene is possibly TRBD1 (5 bases). The CDR3 is 15 residues long. Germline-derived CDR1 and CDR2 are MNHNS and SASEGT. V lost 4 bases and J 1 base, leaving 13 bases between the germline ends. CDR3 sequence (DNA): TGTGCCAGCAGTGCTCCGGGACTGCAGAACACTGAAGCTTTCTTT. As protein: CASSAPGLQNTEAFF.

The J gene is TRBJ2-1, the V gene TRBV6-5; D is possibly TRBD2 (7 bases). The CDR3 loop spans 15 amino acids. Trimming stripped 3 bases from V and 4 bases from J, with 13 bases between. Per the germline V gene, CDR1 is MNHEY and CDR2 is SVGAGI. The DNA of the CDR3 is TGTGCCAGCAGTTATTACGGGGGGCAATACAATGAGCAGTTCTTC. Translating gives CASSYYGGQYNEQFF.

The V and J genes are TRBV7-2 and TRBJ2-7; no clear D. V was shortened by 2 bases and J by 5 bases, with 7 bases between the two germline ends. The CDR3 length is 12 residues. In germline, CDR1 is SGHTA, CDR2 FQGNSA. In DNA form, the CDR3 reads TGTGCCAGCAGCTTATGGCGCGACGAGCAGTACTTC. This encodes CASSLWRDEQYF.

This clonotype turned up a few times. This chain joins TRBV27 and TRBJ2-3; D gene uncertain. Trimming removed 5 bases from V and 6 bases from J, with 18 bases in between. Germline-derived CDR1 and CDR2 are MNHEY and SMNVEV (reference sequence). This CDR3 region has 15 residues. DNA for the CDR3: TGTGCCAGCAGTGATGGGTATCAGATGGGGGATACGCAGTATTTT. Protein: CASSDGYQMGDTQYF.

The chain links TRBV20-1 to TRBJ2-7; 9 nucleotides match TRBD2. CDR3 length: 15 amino acids. V lost 0 bases, J lost 4 bases, and 7 bases stayed unmatched. Germline lookup yields CDR1 DFQATT and CDR2 SNEGSKA (reference sequence). The CDR3 DNA reads as TGCAGTGCTAGAGATCCGATAGCGGGAGTTTACGAGCAGTACTTC. Its protein is CSARDPIAGVYEQYF.

This clonotype was counted many times. V is TRBV3-1 and J is TRBJ2-5; D ambiguous. In germline, CDR1 is LGHDT, CDR2 YNNKEL (reference sequence). The CDR3 spans 14 residues. Trimming removed 4 bases from V and 1 base from J, with 10 bases in between. The CDR3 DNA reads TGTGCCAGCAGCCTTCATCGACCCCAAGAGACCCAGTACTTC. Translation gives CASSLHRPQETQYF.

This clonotype appeared once. This chain joins TRBV14 and TRBJ1-2; 7 bases are a match to TRBD1. CDR3 length: 16 amino acids. Germline V gene data show CDR1 as SGHDN and CDR2 as FVKESK. The ends lost 4 bases at V and 2 bases at J; junction bases unmatched: 10. The CDR3 DNA sequence: TGTGCCAGCAGCCCAGACCTGGGACAGATCAACTATGGCTACACCTTC. This encodes CASSPDLGQINYGYTF.

This rearrangement joins TRBV9 to TRBJ2-1; 9 nucleotides line up with TRBD2. Germline V CDR1 and CDR2: SGDLS, YYNGEE. The trim removed 0 bases at V and 0 bases at J, leaving 4 bases unmatched. The CDR3 has 17 amino acids. In DNA, the CDR3 is TGTGCCAGCAGCGTAGGAATTAGCGGGGGCTCCTACAATGAGCAGTTCTTC. It translates to CASSVGISGGSYNEQFF.

In this sample, this clonotype turned up a few times. This rearrangement joins TRBV7-3 to TRBJ2-2, with D possibly called TRBD1 or TRBD2 (5 bases each). Germline-derived CDR1 and CDR2 are SGHTA and FQGTGA. The CDR3 is 13 amino acids. The V gene lost 7 bases and the J gene lost 7 bases, with 13 bases spanning the gap. CDR3 loop: CASTRGAGGELFF. The CDR3 region has the DNA TGTGCCAGCACCCGGGGCGCAGGCGGGGAGCTGTTTTTT.

V is TRBV6-1 and J is TRBJ1-4, with unresolved D. Germline assignment: CDR1 MNHNS and CDR2 SASEGT. The CDR3 consists of 14 residues. The V gene lost 5 bases and the J gene lost 7 bases, with 14 bases spanning the gap. The CDR3 sequence: CASSPYQFGEKLFF. As DNA, the CDR3 is TGTGCCAGCAGTCCATATCAGTTTGGTGAAAAACTGTTTTTT.

This clonotype has more than one count but fewer than ten. The gene calls are TRBV6-2 or TRBV6-3 and TRBJ2-1; 7 bases are shared with TRBD2. Losses at the gene ends were 3 bases for V and 6 bases for J; bases not matched to a gene: 14. This CDR3 is built from 17 residues. CDR1 and CDR2 from the germline V gene are MNHEY and SVGEGT. CDR3 sequence (DNA): TGTGCCAGCAGTTATCAGAGGGGCGCGGGGGTCGGCAATGAGCAGTTCTTC. Protein sequence: CASSYQRGAGVGNEQFF.

The sample holds a few counts of this clonotype. V is TRBV7-2 and J is TRBJ2-7; 10 positions agree with TRBD2. This CDR3 spans 16 amino acids. The germline V gene has CDR1 SGHTA and CDR2 FQGNSA. J was trimmed by 4 bases and V by 1 base; bases with no gene match: 7. Written as DNA, the CDR3 is TGTGCCAGCAGCTTAGATCGAGGTAGCGGGGGGTACGAGCAGTACTTC. This encodes CASSLDRGSGGYEQYF.

This clonotype has ten or more counts. This sequence joins TRBV15 and TRBJ2-3; the D is unclear. The V gene's germline CDR1 is LNHNV and CDR2 YYDKDF (reference sequence). V was shortened by 1 base and J by 5 bases, with 4 bases between the two germline ends. CDR3 length: 12 amino acids. The CDR3 DNA follows: TGTGCCACCAGCAGAGCAGTAGATACGCAGTATTTT. Protein sequence: CATSRAVDTQYF.

The chain uses TRBV30 and TRBJ2-3; no clear D gene. Trimming pared 0 bases from V and 2 bases from J, leaving 9 bases between. Germline CDR1 reads GTSNPN; CDR2 reads SVGIG (reference sequence). The CDR3 length is 14 residues. Here the CDR3 DNA reads TGTGCCTGGAGTGTAAAGGTAAACACAGATACGCAGTATTTT. Translation: CAWSVKVNTDTQYF.

This clonotype has at least ten counts. This chain joins TRBV7-2 and TRBJ2-5; 7 bases map to TRBD2. Germline CDR1 is SGHTA and CDR2 is FQGNSA. The CDR3 length is 15 residues. V was clipped by 7 bases and J by 1 base; unmatched bases: 9. As DNA, the CDR3 is TGTGCCAGCACTCGAGTGGGCGGGAGCCAAGAGACCCAGTACTTC. Its translation is CASTRVGGSQETQYF.

The table lists this clonotype with many counts. V gene TRBV12-3 or TRBV12-4 combines with J gene TRBJ2-3; D is unresolved. This CDR3 region has 14 residues. Trimming shortened V by 5 bases and J by 2 bases, and 11 bases separated the two germline ends. DNA for the CDR3: TGTGCCAGCAGTAGGACCATGCCCACAGATACGCAGTATTTT. Its protein is CASSRTMPTDTQYF.

The rearrangement uses TRBV5-1 and TRBJ2-7, with a weak D call TRBD2 (6 bases). Trimming pared 1 base from V and 3 bases from J, leaving 11 bases between. Looked up from germline, CDR1 is SGHRS and CDR2 is YFSETQ. The CDR3 length is 14 residues. Here the CDR3 DNA reads TGCGCCAGCAGCTTGCGGGGGTGGGACTACGAGCAGTACTTC. Translated, it gives CASSLRGWDYEQYF.

The J gene is TRBJ2-3, the V gene TRBV12-3 or TRBV12-4, with unresolved D. The CDR3 length is 15 residues. Trimming took 10 bases from V and 1 from J, leaving 18 bases between them. For the CDR3, the DNA is TGTGCCACTTCATCCTCTGTTTGGGGCACAGATACGCAGTATTTT. Protein: CATSSSVWGTDTQYF.

This clonotype occurred a few times. J is TRBJ1-2 and V is TRBV29-1; D is unclear. This CDR3 contains 13 residues. Between the trimmed V and J ends, which lost 1 base and 8 bases, there was a span of 14 bases. CDR1 and CDR2 from the germline V gene are SQVTM and ANQGSEA. The chain's CDR3 is CSVEAWAGRGYTF. CDR3 bases: TGCAGCGTTGAAGCGTGGGCAGGACGGGGCTACACCTTC.

The rearrangement joins TRBV14 to TRBJ1-1, with 9 bases identical to TRBD1. J lost 3 bases, V lost 3 bases, and 11 bases had no gene match. CDR3 length: 17 amino acids. Germline CDR1 and CDR2: SGHDN and FVKESK. CDR3 amino acids: CASSHRTGAFGYTEAFF. Written as DNA, the CDR3 is TGTGCCAGCAGCCATCGGACAGGGGCGTTTGGGTACACTGAAGCTTTCTTT.

The table lists this clonotype with a few counts. The chain couples TRBV10-3 to TRBJ2-7, with 11 bases matching TRBD2. CDR3 length: 13 amino acids. With V trimmed by 6 bases and J by 5 bases, 3 bases remained unmatched. CDR1 and CDR2 from the germline V gene are ENHRY and SYGVKD. Written as DNA, the CDR3 is TGTGCCATCAGCAAGACTAGCGGGAACGAGCAGTACTTC. Translated, it gives CAISKTSGNEQYF.

The chain joins TRBV24-1 to TRBJ2-3, with D perhaps TRBD1 (5 bases). This CDR3 comprises 13 residues. Germline CDR1 and CDR2: KGHDR and SFDVKD. Deletions cut 4 bases from V and 4 bases from J, with 8 bases between. The CDR3 spells CATSDQGADTQYF. The CDR3 DNA follows: TGTGCCACCAGTGACCAGGGCGCAGATACGCAGTATTTT.

The chain has TRBV6-2 or TRBV6-3 and TRBJ2-7; D is undetermined. V was trimmed by 2 bases and J by 3 bases, leaving 5 bases between them. This CDR3 comprises 12 residues. Germline assignment: CDR1 MNHEY and CDR2 SVGEGT. CDR3 DNA: TGTGCCAGCAGTTACCCAATCTACGAGCAGTACTTC. Translated: CASSYPIYEQYF.